The sequence of this T cell receptor (beta chain) was determined in a study of cytomegalovirus exposure and HLA in healthy donors. Study details: In terms of ancestry, the Caucasian-associated cluster contained around four fifths of the approximately 400 genotyped donors.

This CDR3 contains 16 residues. Regarding this clone: Its antigen is unidentified.

Whole-study findings and limits: Some TCR beta chains (approximately 180 of them) were listed as cytomegalovirus-associated. Per published accounts, TCR beta sequences correctly predicted the HLA-A and HLA-B alleles of most subjects. Some V segments could not be told apart, so they were left out, TRBV6-2 and TRBV6-3 among them.

The primer mix had 60 Vbeta and 13 Jbeta primers. Data came from immunoSEQ multiplex PCR; TCRdb stores just in-frame clones and leaves some out. This sample has under 200,000 clones, with around 83% found just once. The clonotype originates from a girl aged 2 to 9 in good health and CMV-seropositive. Material: PBMCs. The chain is built from TRBV21-1 and TRBJ2-3; TRBD2 was called by the table and not checked on the DNA. TRBV21-1 represents a pseudogene. The DNA for the CDR3 is TGTGCCAGCAGCAATCTAGCGGGAGTGAGGACAGATACGCAGTATTTT. Translated: CASSNLAGVRTDTQYF.